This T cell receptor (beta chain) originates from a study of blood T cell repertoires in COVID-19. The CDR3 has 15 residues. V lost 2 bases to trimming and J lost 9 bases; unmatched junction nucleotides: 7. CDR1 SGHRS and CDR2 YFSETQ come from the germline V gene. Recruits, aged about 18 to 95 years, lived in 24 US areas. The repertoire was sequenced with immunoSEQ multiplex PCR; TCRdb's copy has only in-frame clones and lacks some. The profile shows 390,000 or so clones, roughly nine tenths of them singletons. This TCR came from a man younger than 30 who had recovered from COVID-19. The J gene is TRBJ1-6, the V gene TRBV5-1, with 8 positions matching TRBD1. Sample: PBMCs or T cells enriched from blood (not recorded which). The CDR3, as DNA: TGCGCCAGCAGCTTCTCACAGGGGGGGAGTTCACCCCTCCACTTT. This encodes CASSFSQGGSSPLHF.